This T cell receptor beta chain was recorded in a study of blood T cell repertoires in COVID-19. Overall study: The study drew acute and convalescent COVID-19 samples from the United States, Italy and Spain. Sources were T cells, B-cell-depleted T cells, or PBMCs; the material itself was cDNA or gDNA.

The sample holds one count of this clone. In germline, CDR1 is MNHNY, CDR2 SVGAGI (reference sequence). Trimming at V came to 5 bases and at J to 5 bases, leaving 6 bases not matched to a gene. The CDR3 is made up of 14 amino acids. Patients in Seattle were enrolled during active infection, then followed longitudinally. As processed by the authors: The authors estimated nucleated cell counts from reference gene primer amplification. The assay was immunoSEQ multiplex PCR, and TCRdb's table has in-frame clones only and misses some. V, J and clone size are taken as reported in that table, and D and trimming were inferred from the DNA itself. The data show approximately 500,000 clones, roughly nine tenths seen once.

This clonotype was sampled from a woman between 50 and 59 years old with COVID-19, enrolled during active disease. Sequenced: peripheral blood. This chain uses TRBV6-6 with TRBJ1-2; 9 bases are a match to TRBD1. The DNA of the CDR3 is TGTGCCAGCAGTCCACAGGGGGCGAGGTATGGCTACACCTTC. It yields the protein CASSPQGARYGYTF.